This record concerns one T cell receptor beta chain sequence. The antigen remains unidentified. Indicated time point: week 5, during vaccination. Vaccination comprised doses that each held 300 ug of mutant IDH1 20-mer peptide, plus topical imiquimod. After removal of 1 base from V and 8 bases from J, the junction contained 6 bases not matched to a gene. The CDR3 loop spans 14 amino acids. Per germline, CDR1 MGHDK and CDR2 SYGVNS. These data belong to a study of a mutant IDH1 vaccine in newly diagnosed glioma. Overall study context: Vaccinations, eight in total, occurred in weeks 1, 3, 5, 7, 11, 15, 19, 23. Treated patients comprised around 60% males and around 40% females, mean age roughly 44 years. Receipt of radiotherapy, temozolomide, or both preceded the study, and most received both. Findings and limits, study-wide: The vaccine induced immune responses, and these occurred in over 90% of patients.

Data came from immunoSEQ multiplex PCR; TCRdb stores just in-frame clones and leaves some out. This table holds 75,000 to 80,000 clones, 90% to 95% found once. This chain joins TRBV25-1 and TRBJ1-2; TRBD1 matches at 8 bases. The origin of this receptor is a woman aged 50 to 60 with glioma. Material: PBMCs, obtained from a glioma patient whose treatment included an IDH1 peptide vaccine. CDR3 residues: CASSESGAGGGYTF. The CDR3 coding sequence is TGTGCCAGCAGTGAATCTGGGGCAGGGGGCGGCTACACCTTC.